The next 4 T cell receptor beta chains were all read from a single sample in a study of blood T cells in healthy people across ages. For the second PCR, which ran for about 6 to 11 cycles, a sample-barcoded 5' primer and a J-beta primer mix were used. One entry per CDR3 protein, called by TCRdb with MiXCR from the 5' RACE reads. The sample consists of 1 million or so distinct CDR3 sequences, roughly 24% of them appearing once. The sample was also reused in another study, on T cells of mothers and their children.

Sequenced sample: blood. The receptors originated from a girl aged 2-10 years in good health.

This clonotype has ten or more counts. J is TRBJ2-1 and V is TRBV2; D not certain. Germline V gene sequence: CDR1 SNHLY, CDR2 FYNNEI. The CDR3 sequence is 13 residues long. Trimming left V 6 bases short and J 0 bases short, with 6 bases between. This chain's CDR3 is CASRKSSYNEQFF. The DNA of the CDR3 is TGTGCCAGCAGGAAGAGCTCCTACAATGAGCAGTTCTTC.

This clonotype was detected only a few times. The chain uses TRBV28 and TRBJ1-5, with a tentative D call TRBD1 (5 bases). CDR3 size: 13 residues. Trimming stripped 3 bases from V and 9 bases from J, with 12 bases between. Germline CDR1 reads MDHEN; CDR2 reads SYDVKM. This CDR3 reads CASSLPAGGPQHF. CDR3 coding DNA: TGTGCCAGCAGTTTGCCCGCCGGGGGGCCCCAGCATTTT.

The CDR3 sequence: CASSDSVAASYNEQFF. As DNA, the CDR3 is TGTGCCAGCAGTGACTCGGTAGCGGCTTCCTACAATGAGCAGTTCTTC. The genes are TRBV6-4 and TRBJ2-1, with TRBD2 as a possible D gene (6 bases). Trimming took 0 bases from V and 1 from J, leaving 10 bases between them. The length of the CDR3 is 16 residues. Germline-derived CDR1 and CDR2 are MRHNA and SNTAGT.

This clonotype was seen a handful of times. The rearrangement links TRBV20-1 to TRBJ1-1; the D is unclear. The CDR3 loop spans 13 amino acids. Trimming took 0 bases from V and 7 from J, leaving 12 bases between them. The germline CDR1 and CDR2 sequences are DFQATT and SNEGSKA (reference sequence). CDR3 nucleotides: TGCAGTGCTAGAGATGGAGCCTTCCTTGAAGCTTTCTTT. It encodes CSARDGAFLEAFF.